The clone carrying this TCR beta chain was seen just once. Participant reports of clinical history set cohort assignment. Individuals in the exposed group had encountered a COVID-19 case within 2 weeks preceding study entry. This sample is part of a study of blood T cell repertoires in COVID-19. The data were produced by immunoSEQ multiplex PCR, yet TCRdb's version contains in-frame clones alone and is incomplete. The sample has over 250,000 clones, around 80% seen once. Germline-derived CDR1 and CDR2 are SGHDT and YYEEEE. This CDR3 region has 16 residues. V lost 5 bases, J lost 1 base, and 10 bases stayed unmatched.

The specimen was PBMCs or T cells enriched from blood (not recorded which). This clonotype was sampled from a man aged 35-49 years who had been exposed to COVID-19. The chain carries TRBV5-6 and TRBJ2-7; TRBD2 matches at 9 bases. The CDR3 protein is CASRKIAGVGSYEQYF. DNA for the CDR3: TGTGCCAGCAGAAAAATAGCGGGAGTTGGATCCTACGAGCAGTACTTC. The complete variable domain, with remaining parts taken from reference TRBV5-6 and TRBJ2-7, reads DAGVTQSPTHLIKTRGQQVTLRCSPKSGHDTVSWYQQALGQGPQFIFQYYEEEERQRGNFPDRFSGHQFPNYSSELNVNALLLGDSALYLCASRKIAGVGSYEQYFGPGTRLTVT.